The clone carrying this T cell receptor beta chain has only a few counts. The length of the CDR3 is 14 residues. Trimming removed 5 bases from V and 3 bases from J; junction bases left unmatched: 5. This specimen belongs to a study of CD8 T cells in Susac syndrome. RNA in amounts of roughly 0.5 to 1 ug was reverse transcribed with random hexamers. TCRdb itself ran the immunoSEQ multiplex PCR reads through MiXCR, one entry per CDR3 protein. The profile shows 75,000 to 100,000 distinct CDR3 sequences, about 94% of them singletons. The clonotype originates from a human donor with Susac syndrome. The chain recombines TRBV12-3 or TRBV12-4 with TRBJ2-7, with 9 bases aligning to TRBD1. Sequenced sample: CD8+ T cells from PBMCs. CDR3 loop: CASSPGTGFYEQYF. Written as DNA, the CDR3 is TGTGCCAGCAGTCCCGGGACAGGGTTCTACGAGCAGTACTTC.